The 20 T cell receptor beta chains listed next were all sequenced from one sample in a study of cytomegalovirus exposure and HLA in healthy donors. The PCR employed 60 Vbeta primers together with 13 Jbeta primers. Profiled with immunoSEQ multiplex PCR; TCRdb holds only in-frame clones, not every one. The sample yields over 150,000 clones, 80% seen once. The material sequenced was PBMCs. The source is a woman in her forties or fifties in good health and CMV-seropositive.

This rearrangement joins TRBV9 to TRBJ1-6; 8 nucleotides agree with TRBD1. The junction had 7 bases not matched to a gene; V was cut back by 3 bases and J by 5 bases. CDR1 and CDR2 (germline): SGDLS, YYNGEE. This CDR3 has 16 amino acids. Written as DNA, the CDR3 is TGTGCCAGCAGCGGCGCCGGGACAGGAGATAATTCACCCCTCCACTTT. Amino acid sequence: CASSGAGTGDNSPLHF.

The chain recombines TRBV7-3 with TRBJ2-6; 7 nucleotides match TRBD2. The CDR3 is made up of 15 amino acids. V lost 4 bases and J lost 0; bases outside the gene matches: 0. Germline values: CDR1 SGHTA, CDR2 FQGTGA. The chain's CDR3 is CASSSGGSGANVLTF. In DNA, the CDR3 is TGTGCCAGCAGCTCGGGGGGCTCTGGGGCCAACGTCCTGACTTTC.

The V call is TRBV28, the J call TRBJ2-7; D gene unclear. CDR1 MDHEN and CDR2 SYDVKM come from the germline V gene. Trimming took 6 bases from V and 2 from J, leaving 5 bases between them. The CDR3 extends over 11 amino acids. CDR3 protein: CASRSAYEQYF. In DNA, the CDR3 is TGTGCCAGCAGATCCGCCTACGAGCAGTACTTC.

This clone was observed once. The chain uses TRBV18 and TRBJ2-5; TRBD1 aligns across 7 bases. V shed 8 bases and J 0 bases; nucleotides not matched to a gene: 6. This CDR3 is built from 14 residues. Per germline, CDR1 KGHSH and CDR2 LQKENI. The CDR3 protein is CASRQGSYQETQYF. In DNA form, the CDR3 reads TGTGCCAGCCGACAGGGTTCGTACCAAGAGACCCAGTACTTC.

The rearrangement links TRBV7-6 to TRBJ1-1, with a weak D call TRBD1 (6 bases). Germline values: CDR1 SGHVS, CDR2 FNYEAQ. This CDR3 spans 15 amino acids. V lost 5 bases and J lost 0, with 13 bases in between. CDR3 sequence reads: CASSPRTAMNTEAFF. The CDR3 coding sequence is TGTGCCAGCAGCCCACGGACAGCCATGAACACTGAAGCTTTCTTT.

Of note for this clone: One junction end disagrees with the germline gene, perhaps due to a read error. The chain has TRBV5-4 and TRBJ1-1, with D unresolved. The CDR3 spans 13 residues. The germline CDR1 and CDR2 sequences are SGHNT and YYREEE (reference sequence). CDR3 bases: TGCGCCAGCAGCCACCGGGTAGGCACTGAAGCTTTCTTT. Protein sequence: CASSHRVGTEAFF.

This chain links TRBV7-2 with TRBJ2-4, with a weak D call TRBD1 (5 bases). V was pared by 4 bases and J by 4 bases, with 26 bases between. The CDR3 runs to 19 residues. Germline V gives CDR1 SGHTA, CDR2 FQGNSA. Here the CDR3 DNA reads TGTGCCAGCAGCTCAGATACGACAGTAACAAGCCTGACTAAAAACATTCAGTACTTC. Protein sequence: CASSSDTTVTSLTKNIQYF.

V is TRBV11-2 and J is TRBJ2-7, with a tentative D call TRBD1 (6 bases). Germline CDR1 and CDR2: SGHAT and FQNNGV. Trimming pared 4 bases from V and 1 base from J, leaving 8 bases between. The CDR3 has 13 residues. CDR3 region: CASSSRGSYEQYF. CDR3 coding DNA: TGTGCCAGCAGCTCCAGGGGTTCCTACGAGCAGTACTTC.

The genes are TRBV11-2 and TRBJ2-3; no clear D. Germline V gene sequence: CDR1 SGHAT, CDR2 FQNNGV. This CDR3 is built from 14 residues. V lost 0 bases and J 6 bases, leaving 10 bases between the germline ends. This chain's CDR3 is CASSLELAQDTQYF. Here the CDR3 DNA reads TGTGCCAGCAGCTTAGAGTTGGCTCAGGATACGCAGTATTTT.

CDR3 region: CASSYLEDWSLSGANVLTF. In nucleotides, the CDR3 is TGTGCCAGCAGTTACTTAGAGGACTGGAGCCTCTCTGGGGCCAACGTCCTGACTTTC. The chain recombines TRBV6-7 with TRBJ2-6, with D possibly TRBD2 on 5 matching bases. TRBV6-7 has ORF status, its function being uncertain. V was shortened by 1 base and J by 0 bases, with 16 bases between the two germline ends. The CDR3 has 19 residues.

The J gene is TRBJ2-7, the V gene TRBV2; tentative D call: TRBD2 (5 bases). The germline gives CDR1 SNHLY, CDR2 FYNNEI. The CDR3 loop spans 13 amino acids. V shed 8 bases and J shed 7 bases, with 18 bases lying between them. The DNA of the CDR3 is TGTGCCAGCGGGGAGACTACCCCGGGAGAGCAGTACTTC. Protein sequence: CASGETTPGEQYF.

About this clone itself: Sequence at one end of the junction differs from germline and may be a read error. At the DNA level, this CDR3 is encoded by other sequences in the same sample as well. This rearrangement joins TRBV7-2 to TRBJ1-1; 9 nucleotides match TRBD1. Per the germline V gene, CDR1 is SGHTA and CDR2 is FQGNSA. The CDR3 spans 15 residues. CDR3 residues: CASSYGQGWNTEAFF. The CDR3 DNA sequence: TGTGCCAGCAGCTATGGACAGGGGTGGAACACTGAAGCTTTCTTC.

In its sample, this clone was seen once. This chain links TRBV11-2 with TRBJ1-4, with a weak D call TRBD1 (5 bases). CDR1 SGHAT and CDR2 FQNNGV come from the germline V gene. Between the trimmed V and J ends, which lost 2 bases and 3 bases, there was a span of 10 bases. The CDR3 sequence is 15 residues long. The CDR3 region has the DNA TGTGCCAGCAGCTTAAGGGGCTTCGCTAATGAAAAACTGTTTTTT. It yields the protein CASSLRGFANEKLFF.

This clone showed up just once. V gene TRBV7-9 combines with J gene TRBJ1-1, with 7 bases aligning to TRBD1. Per germline, CDR1 SEHNR and CDR2 FQNEAQ (reference sequence). With V trimmed by 5 bases and J by 5 bases, 5 bases remained unmatched. The CDR3 covers 13 residues. Here the CDR3 DNA reads TGTGCCAGCAGCCCCCAGGGGGAAACTGAAGCTTTCTTT. Its protein is CASSPQGETEAFF.

The rearrangement joins TRBV18 to TRBJ2-2; D may be TRBD1 (5 bases). The germline V and J ends were trimmed by 0 bases and 6 bases, with 8 bases remaining between them. From germline, CDR1 is KGHSH and CDR2 LQKENI. The CDR3 covers 14 residues. The CDR3 nucleotides read TGTGCCAGCTCACCACCAGGGGCGGCCGGGGAGCTGTTTTTT. Translation gives CASSPPGAAGELFF.

The chain recombines TRBV7-2 with TRBJ2-5; the match to TRBD1 covers 11 bases. CDR1 and CDR2 from the germline V gene are SGHTA and FQGNSA. This CDR3 comprises 15 residues. The junction had 6 bases not matched to a gene; V was cut back by 4 bases and J by 5 bases. Here the CDR3 DNA reads TGTGCCAGCAGCTCCCGGACAGGGGGCGGTGAGACCCAGTACTTC. Amino acids: CASSSRTGGGETQYF.

As for this clone: Other DNA variants within this sample encode the same CDR3. The V and J genes are TRBV7-9 and TRBJ1-2; weak D call: TRBD1 (5 bases). Germline V gives CDR1 SEHNR, CDR2 FQNEAQ (reference sequence). The CDR3 is 15 residues long. The V and J ends lost 1 base and 0 bases respectively, with 9 bases between them. CDR3 region: CASSLGQGTNYGYTF. The DNA for the CDR3 is TGTGCCAGCAGCTTAGGGCAGGGAACTAACTATGGCTACACCTTC.

This clone was seen more than once but under ten times. This chain links TRBV13 with TRBJ1-1; the D gene is possibly TRBD1 (6 bases). Between the trimmed V and J ends, which lost 3 bases and 3 bases, there was a span of 14 bases. The germline V gene has CDR1 PRHDT and CDR2 FYEKMQ (reference sequence). The CDR3 has 15 amino acids. CDR3 in amino acids: CASSFSDRPYTEAFF. The CDR3 bases are TGTGCCAGCAGCTTTTCCGACAGGCCTTACACTGAAGCTTTCTTT.

This sequence joins TRBV29-1 and TRBJ2-7; 9 bases are a match to TRBD2. The CDR3 length is 13 residues. Germline V gene data show CDR1 as SQVTM and CDR2 as ANQGSEA. The junction had 4 bases not matched to a gene; V was cut back by 3 bases and J by 4 bases. CDR3 residues: CSVEGSGRYEQYF. CDR3 in DNA: TGCAGCGTTGAGGGGAGCGGGAGGTACGAGCAGTACTTC.

In this sample, this clone turned up a few times. The CDR3, as DNA: TGCGCCAGCAGGCAGGGATCGGGGAACACTGAAGCTTTCTTT. As protein: CASRQGSGNTEAFF. The chain links TRBV5-1 to TRBJ1-1, with D possibly being TRBD1 (5 bases). The ends were cut back, 5 bases at V and 1 base at J, with 12 bases in the middle. This CDR3 contains 14 residues. Germline V lookup: CDR1 SGHRS, CDR2 YFSETQ.